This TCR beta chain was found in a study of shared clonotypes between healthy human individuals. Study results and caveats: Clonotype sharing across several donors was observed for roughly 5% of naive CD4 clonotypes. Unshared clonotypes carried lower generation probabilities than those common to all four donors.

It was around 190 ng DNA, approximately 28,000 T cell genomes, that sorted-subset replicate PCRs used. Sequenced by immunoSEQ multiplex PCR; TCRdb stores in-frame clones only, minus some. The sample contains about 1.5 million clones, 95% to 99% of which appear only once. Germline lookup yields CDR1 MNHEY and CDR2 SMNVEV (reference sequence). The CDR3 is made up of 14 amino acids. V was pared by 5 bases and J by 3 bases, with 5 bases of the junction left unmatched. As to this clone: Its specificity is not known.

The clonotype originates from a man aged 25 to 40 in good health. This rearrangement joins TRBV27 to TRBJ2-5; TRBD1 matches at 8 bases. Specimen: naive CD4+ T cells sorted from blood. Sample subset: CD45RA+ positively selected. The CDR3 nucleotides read TGTGCCAGCAGTCCCCCAGGGGGCGAAGAGACCCAGTACTTC. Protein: CASSPPGGEETQYF.